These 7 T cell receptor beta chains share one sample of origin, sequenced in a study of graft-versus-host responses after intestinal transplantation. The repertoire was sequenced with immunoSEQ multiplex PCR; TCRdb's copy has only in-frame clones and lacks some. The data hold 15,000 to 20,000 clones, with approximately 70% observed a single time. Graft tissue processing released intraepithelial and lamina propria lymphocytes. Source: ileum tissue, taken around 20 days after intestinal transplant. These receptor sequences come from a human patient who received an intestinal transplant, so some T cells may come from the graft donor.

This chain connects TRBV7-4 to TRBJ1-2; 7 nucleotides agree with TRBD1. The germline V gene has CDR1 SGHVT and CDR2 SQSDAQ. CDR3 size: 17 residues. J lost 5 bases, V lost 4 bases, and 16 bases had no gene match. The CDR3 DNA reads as TGTGCCAGCAGCTCCGAGAACAGACAGGGTTTTTGGTATGGCTACACCTTC. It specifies CASSSENRQGFWYGYTF. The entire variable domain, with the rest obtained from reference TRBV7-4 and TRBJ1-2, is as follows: GAGVSQSPRYKVAKRGRDVALRCDSISGHVTLYWYRQTLGQGSEVLTYSQSDAQRDKSGRPSGRFSAERPERSVSTLKIQRTEQGDSAVYLCASSSENRQGFWYGYTFGSGTRLTVV.

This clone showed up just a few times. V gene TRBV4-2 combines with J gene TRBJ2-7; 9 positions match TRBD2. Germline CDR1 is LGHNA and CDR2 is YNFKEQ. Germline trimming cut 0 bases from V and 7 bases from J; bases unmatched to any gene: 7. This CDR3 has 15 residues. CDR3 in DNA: TGTGCCAGCAGCCAAGAAGGCGGGGGGGCCTGGGAGCAGTACTTC. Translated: CASSQEGGGAWEQYF.

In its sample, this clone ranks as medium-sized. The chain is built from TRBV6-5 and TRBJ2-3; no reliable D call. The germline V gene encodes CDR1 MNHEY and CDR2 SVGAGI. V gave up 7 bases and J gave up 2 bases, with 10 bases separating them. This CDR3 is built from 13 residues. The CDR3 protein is CASKRKPTDTQYF. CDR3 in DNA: TGTGCCAGCAAGAGGAAACCCACAGATACGCAGTATTTT.

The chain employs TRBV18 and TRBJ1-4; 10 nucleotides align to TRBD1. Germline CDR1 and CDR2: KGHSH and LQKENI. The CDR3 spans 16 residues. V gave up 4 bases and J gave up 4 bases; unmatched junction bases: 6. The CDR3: CASSRDRGRLNEKLFF. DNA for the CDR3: TGTGCCAGCTCACGAGACAGGGGGCGACTTAATGAAAAACTGTTTTTT.

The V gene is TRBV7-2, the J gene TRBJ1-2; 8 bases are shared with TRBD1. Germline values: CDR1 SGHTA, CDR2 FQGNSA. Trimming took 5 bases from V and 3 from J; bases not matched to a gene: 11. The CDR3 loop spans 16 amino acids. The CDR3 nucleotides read TGTGCCAGCAGCCTACCAAACAGGGGGAGGTACTATGGCTACACCTTC. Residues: CASSLPNRGRYYGYTF.

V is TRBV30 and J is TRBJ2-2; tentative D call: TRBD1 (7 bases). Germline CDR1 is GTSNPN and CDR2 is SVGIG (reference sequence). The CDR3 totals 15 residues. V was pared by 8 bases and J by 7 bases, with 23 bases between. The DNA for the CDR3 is TGTGCCCAAGAGGATCGGAGGGGGCGTAGCGGGGAGCTGTTTTTT. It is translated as CAQEDRRGRSGELFF.

In nucleotides, the CDR3 is TGTGCCAGCAGCTTAATTTATGTGCGCGGGATGAACACTGAAGCTTTCTTT. As protein: CASSLIYVRGMNTEAFF. V usage is TRBV7-2 and J usage is TRBJ1-1, with unresolved D. CDR3 size: 17 residues. CDR1 is SGHTA and CDR2 is FQGNSA in the germline V gene. V shed 2 bases and J shed 0 bases, with 16 bases lying between them.